This passage covers 19 T cell receptor beta chains from one sample sequenced in a study of T cell responses to AZD1222 COVID-19 vaccine. Assay: immunoSEQ multiplex PCR; the TCRdb copy retains only in-frame clones and omits some. The sample yields approximately 89,000 clones, 90% seen once. The sample was peripheral blood, taken 28 days after the second AZD1222 dose. Receptor source: an adult who received the AZD1222 COVID-19 vaccine.

The V gene is TRBV27, the J gene TRBJ2-7, with D perhaps matching TRBD1 (6 bases). Per the germline V gene, CDR1 is MNHEY and CDR2 is SMNVEV (reference sequence). V shed 6 bases and J shed 2 bases, with 11 bases lying between them. There are 13 residues in the CDR3. The CDR3 DNA reads as TGTGCCAGCAGCCTCCGGGACACCTACGAGCAGTACTTC. As protein: CASSLRDTYEQYF.

The CDR3 here is CASSGTGVGNTIYF. The CDR3 bases are TGCGCCAGCAGCGGGACAGGGGTTGGAAACACCATATATTTT. The chain joins TRBV5-1 to TRBJ1-3; 10 bases are a match to TRBD1. Per the germline V gene, CDR1 is SGHRS and CDR2 is YFSETQ. The CDR3 totals 14 residues. J was trimmed by 3 bases and V by 4 bases; bases with no gene match: 1.

The rearrangement uses TRBV20-1 and TRBJ1-6; D is ambiguous. V shed 3 bases and J shed 4 bases, with 7 bases lying between them. Germline-derived CDR1 and CDR2 are DFQATT and SNEGSKA (reference sequence). This CDR3 region has 13 residues. The CDR3 DNA reads TGCAGTGCTAGTACCCCGTATAATTCACCCCTCCACTTT. Encoded protein: CSASTPYNSPLHF.

The chain joins TRBV20-1 to TRBJ2-7; D is undetermined. The CDR3 contains 17 residues. Deletions cut 3 bases from V and 0 bases from J, with 21 bases between. Germline lookup yields CDR1 DFQATT and CDR2 SNEGSKA (reference sequence). For the CDR3, the DNA is TGCAGTGCTAGTCCTGTCCAAGACTCTACATACTCCTACGAGCAGTACTTC. Translated, it gives CSASPVQDSTYSYEQYF.

The rearrangement joins TRBV5-8 to TRBJ2-7; D unclear. Between the trimmed V and J ends, which lost 1 base and 1 base, there was a span of 9 bases. The CDR3 runs 14 residues. Germline-derived CDR1 and CDR2 are SGHTS and YDEGEE. CDR3 residues: CASSLLVGSYEQYF. The CDR3 nucleotides read TGTGCCAGCAGCTTGCTGGTCGGGTCCTACGAGCAGTACTTC.

V gene TRBV7-3 combines with J gene TRBJ1-5; possible D gene TRBD1, 5 bases. The V end lost 4 bases, the J end lost 6 bases, and 10 bases lay between the germline ends. The CDR3 loop spans 13 amino acids. Per the germline V gene, CDR1 is SGHTA and CDR2 is FQGTGA. The CDR3 is CASSSDSTQPQHF. CDR3 nucleotide sequence: TGTGCCAGCAGCTCAGACAGTACTCAGCCCCAGCATTTT.

The CDR3 bases are TGTGCCAGCTCACCACCTTATGCCGGGGGGACTGAAGCTTTCTTT. It encodes CASSPPYAGGTEAFF. This rearrangement joins TRBV18 to TRBJ1-1; D might be TRBD1 (5 bases). Germline-derived CDR1 and CDR2 are KGHSH and LQKENI. The V end was cut by 0 bases, the J end by 5 bases, with 13 bases between. The CDR3 has 15 residues. Using reference TRBV18 and TRBJ1-1 for the parts outside the CDR3, the full variable domain is NAGVMQNPRHLVRRRGQEARLRCSPMKGHSHVYWYRQLPEEGLKFMVYLQKENIIDESGMPKERFSAEFPKEGPSILRIQQVVRGDSAAYFCASSPPYAGGTEAFFGQGTRLTVV.

The chain has TRBV6-5 and TRBJ1-5; D is unclear. The V end was cut by 5 bases, the J end by 1 base, with 0 bases between. Germline lookup yields CDR1 MNHEY and CDR2 SVGAGI. This CDR3 is 11 amino acids long. CDR3 in amino acids: CASSSNQPQHF. DNA of the CDR3: TGTGCCAGCAGTAGCAATCAGCCCCAGCATTTT.

The J gene is TRBJ2-7, the V gene TRBV11-2; D remains ambiguous. Germline CDR1 SGHAT, CDR2 FQNNGV. The length of the CDR3 is 11 residues. Deletions cut 5 bases from V and 3 bases from J, with 5 bases between. The CDR3 DNA reads TGTGCCAGCAGCCCGTACTACGAGCAGTACTTC. It is translated as CASSPYYEQYF.

The chain joins TRBV5-1 to TRBJ1-1, with 9 nucleotides matching TRBD1. With 5 bases clipped from V and 6 bases from J, the junction kept 11 bases outside the gene matches. The germline gives CDR1 SGHRS, CDR2 YFSETQ. The CDR3 is 15 residues long. In DNA form, the CDR3 reads TGCGCCAGCAGTCCCGGGACAGGGTATACCTCTGAAGCTTTCTTT. Its translation is CASSPGTGYTSEAFF.

The chain combines TRBV7-8 with TRBJ1-2; possibly TRBD1 for D (5 bases). The CDR3 extends over 13 amino acids. Trimming stripped 1 base from V and 6 bases from J, with 9 bases between. Germline CDR1 is SGHVS and CDR2 is FQNEAQ. CDR3 nucleotide sequence: TGTGCCAGCAGCTTAGGAGGGGAGGATGGCTACACCTTC. This translates into CASSLGGEDGYTF.

This sequence joins TRBV5-8 and TRBJ1-5; D uncertain. The CDR3 runs 14 residues. Germline V lookup: CDR1 SGHTS, CDR2 YDEGEE. The germline V and J ends were trimmed by 1 base and 0 bases, with 5 bases remaining between them. The CDR3 DNA follows: TGTGCCAGCAGCTTGTTGGGTAGCAATCAGCCCCAGCATTTT. As protein: CASSLLGSNQPQHF.

The chain couples TRBV6-1 to TRBJ2-3, with D perhaps matching TRBD1 or TRBD2 (5 bases each). The CDR3 loop spans 15 amino acids. Deletions cut 3 bases from V and 4 bases from J, with 14 bases between. Looked up from germline, CDR1 is MNHNS and CDR2 is SASEGT. CDR3 region: CASSDPSGAPDTQYF. The CDR3 DNA reads as TGTGCCAGCAGTGATCCCTCCGGGGCCCCAGATACGCAGTATTTT.

The chain joins TRBV7-9 to TRBJ1-4; D is uncertain. Germline V lookup: CDR1 SEHNR, CDR2 FQNEAQ (reference sequence). Trimming left V 0 bases short and J 5 bases short, with 7 bases between. This CDR3 comprises 14 residues. CDR3 amino acids: CASSLAGGNEKLFF. CDR3 DNA sequence: TGTGCCAGCAGCTTAGCAGGAGGGAATGAAAAACTGTTTTTT.

V is TRBV5-1 and J is TRBJ2-7, with D unclear. Germline CDR1 and CDR2: SGHRS and YFSETQ. This CDR3 has 12 amino acids. The V end lost 1 base, the J end lost 6 bases, and 8 bases lay between the germline ends. CDR3 nucleotide sequence: TGCGCCAGCAGCTTGAAAGATGGCGAGCAGTACTTC. This gives the protein CASSLKDGEQYF.

The chain carries TRBV5-4 and TRBJ1-4, with 9 nucleotides matching TRBD1. J was trimmed by 8 bases and V by 0 bases; bases with no gene match: 5. CDR3 length: 15 residues. Per germline, CDR1 SGHNT and CDR2 YYREEE (reference sequence). The DNA for the CDR3 is TGTGCCAGCAGCTTGGGGGGGACAGGGCGCGAAAAACTGTTTTTT. Translating gives CASSLGGTGREKLFF.

The chain recombines TRBV6-5 with TRBJ1-3; D ambiguous. The CDR3 covers 14 residues. Trimming cost V 8 bases and J 0 bases, with 11 bases left between them. Germline V gene lookup returns CDR1 MNHEY and CDR2 SVGAGI. CDR3: CASGSPPSGNTIYF. The CDR3 DNA reads TGTGCCAGCGGGTCCCCCCCCTCTGGAAACACCATATATTTT.

This clone came up once. The chain joins TRBV18 to TRBJ1-2; D unclear. Germline values: CDR1 KGHSH, CDR2 LQKENI. The CDR3 has 12 amino acids. Trimming left V 3 bases short and J 7 bases short, with 9 bases between. In nucleotides, the CDR3 is TGTGCCAGCTCACCTCCATCGGGTGGCTACACCTTC. Its translation is CASSPPSGGYTF.

V gene TRBV11-3 combines with J gene TRBJ2-1, with a tentative D call TRBD1 (6 bases). V gave up 1 base and J gave up 7 bases, with 14 bases separating them. Germline CDR1 reads SGHNT; CDR2 reads YENEEA. The CDR3 runs to 15 residues. The CDR3 loop reads CASSLGGQTSNEQFF. Here the CDR3 DNA reads TGTGCCAGCAGCTTAGGGGGGCAGACATCAAATGAGCAGTTCTTC. Using reference TRBV11-3 and TRBJ2-1 for the parts outside the CDR3, the full variable domain is EAGVVQSPRYKIIEKKQPVAFWCNPISGHNTLYWYLQNLGQGPELLIRYENEEAVDDSQLPKDRFSAERLKGVDSTLKIQPAELGDSAVYLCASSLGGQTSNEQFFGPGTRLTVL.